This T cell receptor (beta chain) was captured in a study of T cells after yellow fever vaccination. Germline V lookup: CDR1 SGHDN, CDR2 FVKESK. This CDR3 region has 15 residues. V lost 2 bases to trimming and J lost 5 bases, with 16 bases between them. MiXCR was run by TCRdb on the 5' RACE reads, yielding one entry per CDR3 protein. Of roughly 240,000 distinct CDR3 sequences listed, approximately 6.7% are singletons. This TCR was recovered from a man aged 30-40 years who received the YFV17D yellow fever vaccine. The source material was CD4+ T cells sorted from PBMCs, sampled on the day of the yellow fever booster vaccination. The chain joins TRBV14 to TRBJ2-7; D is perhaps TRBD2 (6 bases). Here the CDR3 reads CASSQNRLASHEQYF. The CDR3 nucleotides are TGTGCCAGCAGCCAAAATCGTCTAGCGTCCCACGAGCAGTACTTC.